These T cell receptor beta chains were read from a single sample in a study of CD8 T cells in Susac syndrome. MiXCR was run by TCRdb on the immunoSEQ multiplex PCR reads, yielding one entry per CDR3 protein. The table lists about 300,000 distinct CDR3 sequences, roughly 85% of them singletons. The sample taken for sequencing was CD8+ T cells from PBMCs. The source of these receptors is a human donor with multiple sclerosis. CDR3s include the opening cysteine and the closing phenylalanine or tryptophan. Each record gives: D gene, CDR3 length, J gene, V gene, clone size, CDR3 DNA, CDR3 protein. A D gene is named only where the DNA matches it firmly. The size field is filled for only some rows; it gives once, few, many or a size class.

d_call: .
cdr3_length: 15
j_call: TRBJ1-2
v_call: TRBV27
clone_size: .
cdr3_nt: TGTGCCAGCAGTTTAGGCTGGGGGACTAACTATGGCTACACCTTC
cdr3_aa: CASSLGWGTNYGYTF

d_call: .
cdr3_length: 13
j_call: TRBJ2-7
v_call: TRBV11-2
clone_size: few
cdr3_nt: TGTGCCAGCAGCTTCCAACCAGGGTACGAGCAGTACTTC
cdr3_aa: CASSFQPGYEQYF

d_call: .
cdr3_length: 15
j_call: TRBJ1-1
v_call: TRBV19
clone_size: .
cdr3_nt: TGTGCCAGTAGTACCTCGACCAATGCGAACACTGAAGCTTTCTTT
cdr3_aa: CASSTSTNANTEAFF

d_call: .
cdr3_length: 15
j_call: TRBJ1-2
v_call: TRBV12-3/TRBV12-4
clone_size: .
cdr3_nt: TGTGCCAGCAGCCCTCCCGGTGGGGGGGGCGATGGCTACACCTTC
cdr3_aa: CASSPPGGGGDGYTF

d_call: .
cdr3_length: 13
j_call: TRBJ1-5
v_call: TRBV19
clone_size: .
cdr3_nt: TGTGCCATCGTAAGGCGGAGCAATCAGCCCCAGCATTTT
cdr3_aa: CAIVRRSNQPQHF

d_call: .
cdr3_length: 12
j_call: TRBJ2-1
v_call: TRBV9
clone_size: .
cdr3_nt: TGTGCCAGCAGCGTTTACTACAATGAGCAGTTCTTC
cdr3_aa: CASSVYYNEQFF

d_call: TRBD1
cdr3_length: 15
j_call: TRBJ2-7
v_call: TRBV13
clone_size: .
cdr3_nt: TGTGCCAGCAGCTCTCCGGGACAGGGTCCCCACGAGCAGTACTTC
cdr3_aa: CASSSPGQGPHEQYF

d_call: .
cdr3_length: 16
j_call: TRBJ2-7
v_call: TRBV9
clone_size: few
cdr3_nt: TGTGCCAGCAGCCCGGGGAGTGGCAGCGCTCCAGGCGAGCAGTACTTC
cdr3_aa: CASSPGSGSAPGEQYF

d_call: .
cdr3_length: 15
j_call: TRBJ1-3
v_call: TRBV12-3/TRBV12-4
clone_size: once
cdr3_nt: TGTGCCTCCTGCCCCCCTCCTAGAAATGGAAACACCATATATTTT
cdr3_aa: CASCPPPRNGNTIYF

d_call: TRBD1
cdr3_length: 16
j_call: TRBJ1-5
v_call: TRBV2
clone_size: .
cdr3_nt: TGTGCCAGCAGCATACAACGTGACAGGGGCAATCAGCCCCAGCATTTT
cdr3_aa: CASSIQRDRGNQPQHF

d_call: .
cdr3_length: 13
j_call: TRBJ2-2
v_call: TRBV27
clone_size: .
cdr3_nt: TGTGCCAGCAGTTCATGGGGGCCCGGGGAGCTGTTTTTT
cdr3_aa: CASSSWGPGELFF

d_call: .
cdr3_length: 12
j_call: TRBJ2-1
v_call: TRBV19
clone_size: .
cdr3_nt: TGTGCCAGTAGTCCGGGGATGAGTGAGCAGTTCTTC
cdr3_aa: CASSPGMSEQFF

d_call: .
cdr3_length: 15
j_call: TRBJ1-2
v_call: TRBV10-3
clone_size: .
cdr3_nt: TGTGCCATCAGTGAGTCTGGAAGGGCTAACTATGGCTACACCTTC
cdr3_aa: CAISESGRANYGYTF

d_call: TRBD1
cdr3_length: 15
j_call: TRBJ2-1
v_call: TRBV6-5
clone_size: few
cdr3_nt: TGTGCCAGCAGTTACTCGGGACAGAGTAACAATGAGCAGTTCTTC
cdr3_aa: CASSYSGQSNNEQFF

d_call: TRBD2
cdr3_length: 18
j_call: TRBJ2-3
v_call: TRBV4-2
clone_size: few
cdr3_nt: TGTGCCAGCAGCCAAGAGGGACCGGGACTAGCGGCAAAAGGAGCGCAGTATTTT
cdr3_aa: CASSQEGPGLAAKGAQYF

d_call: .
cdr3_length: 16
j_call: TRBJ2-5
v_call: TRBV4-3
clone_size: .
cdr3_nt: TGCGCCAGCAGCCAAGAGTGGAAGGGGTCTGGAGAGACCCAGTACTTC
cdr3_aa: CASSQEWKGSGETQYF

d_call: TRBD2
cdr3_length: 12
j_call: TRBJ2-1
v_call: TRBV29-1
clone_size: .
cdr3_nt: TGCAGCTCCTCTGGGGAGCGGGGTGAGCAGTTCTTC
cdr3_aa: CSSSGERGEQFF

d_call: .
cdr3_length: 14
j_call: TRBJ2-7
v_call: TRBV4-1
clone_size: few
cdr3_nt: TGCGCCAGCAGCCAAGTGAAGGGATCCTACGAGCAGTACTTC
cdr3_aa: CASSQVKGSYEQYF

d_call: .
cdr3_length: 14
j_call: TRBJ1-5
v_call: TRBV27
clone_size: .
cdr3_nt: TGTGCCAGCACCCACGACAGTTACAATCAGCCCCAGCATTTT
cdr3_aa: CASTHDSYNQPQHF

d_call: TRBD1
cdr3_length: 17
j_call: TRBJ2-5
v_call: TRBV4-3
clone_size: .
cdr3_nt: TGCGCCAGCAGCCGGGAGACAGGGGGCCTTTACCAAGAGACCCAGTACTTC
cdr3_aa: CASSRETGGLYQETQYF

d_call: TRBD2
cdr3_length: 14
j_call: TRBJ2-2
v_call: TRBV28
clone_size: .
cdr3_nt: TGTGCCAGCAGTTTCGCGGGAGGGACCGGGGAGCTGTTTTTT
cdr3_aa: CASSFAGGTGELFF

d_call: TRBD2
cdr3_length: 16
j_call: TRBJ2-7
v_call: TRBV4-1
clone_size: .
cdr3_nt: TGCGCCAGCAGCCAAGATCGGCTAGCGGGCGACTACGAGCAGTACTTC
cdr3_aa: CASSQDRLAGDYEQYF

d_call: TRBD2
cdr3_length: 15
j_call: TRBJ2-1
v_call: TRBV4-3
clone_size: .
cdr3_nt: TGCGCCAGCAGCCAAGGACTAGCGCTCTACAATGAGCAGTTCTTC
cdr3_aa: CASSQGLALYNEQFF

d_call: .
cdr3_length: 17
j_call: TRBJ1-1
v_call: TRBV4-1
clone_size: .
cdr3_nt: TGCGCCAGCAGCAAGATCCGGGCCTCAAGGGCGAACACTGAAGCTTTCTTT
cdr3_aa: CASSKIRASRANTEAFF

d_call: .
cdr3_length: 14
j_call: TRBJ2-3
v_call: TRBV9
clone_size: .
cdr3_nt: TGTGCCAGCAGCGTAGGGCAGTTCACAGATACGCAGTATTTT
cdr3_aa: CASSVGQFTDTQYF

d_call: .
cdr3_length: 17
j_call: TRBJ2-7
v_call: TRBV28
clone_size: .
cdr3_nt: TGTGCCAGCAGTCCGGTCAAAATCCACCAGGTTCCCTACGAGCAGTACTTC
cdr3_aa: CASSPVKIHQVPYEQYF

d_call: .
cdr3_length: 14
j_call: TRBJ2-7
v_call: TRBV19
clone_size: .
cdr3_nt: TGTGCCAGTAGCAGAGGGCAGGGCATCCACGAGCAGTACTTC
cdr3_aa: CASSRGQGIHEQYF

d_call: .
cdr3_length: 15
j_call: TRBJ2-7
v_call: TRBV28
clone_size: .
cdr3_nt: TGTGCCAGCAGTTTTTCGGCAGGGGATGCCTACGAGCAGTACTTC
cdr3_aa: CASSFSAGDAYEQYF

d_call: .
cdr3_length: 17
j_call: TRBJ2-1
v_call: TRBV3-1
clone_size: .
cdr3_nt: TGTGCCAGCAGCCAAGATCTGTCGGGACGGATATACAATGAGCAGTTCTTC
cdr3_aa: CASSQDLSGRIYNEQFF

d_call: .
cdr3_length: 15
j_call: TRBJ2-7
v_call: TRBV11-2
clone_size: .
cdr3_nt: TGTGCCAGCAGCTCCCATTATCCCGGTGGCTACGAGCAGTACTTC
cdr3_aa: CASSSHYPGGYEQYF

d_call: .
cdr3_length: 14
j_call: TRBJ1-1
v_call: TRBV25-1
clone_size: .
cdr3_nt: TGTGCCAGCAGTGTCAACGGGGTTCAAGCTGAAGCTTTCTTT
cdr3_aa: CASSVNGVQAEAFF

d_call: TRBD2
cdr3_length: 14
j_call: TRBJ2-7
v_call: TRBV14
clone_size: few
cdr3_nt: TGTGCCAGCAGCCAAGTGACGGGAGCGGGGGAGCAGTACTTC
cdr3_aa: CASSQVTGAGEQYF

d_call: TRBD2
cdr3_length: 16
j_call: TRBJ2-1
v_call: TRBV7-6
clone_size: once
cdr3_nt: TGTGCCAGCAGCTGGCTAGCGGGAGGGCTTGGCGATGAGCAGTTCTTC
cdr3_aa: CASSWLAGGLGDEQFF

d_call: TRBD2
cdr3_length: 17
j_call: TRBJ2-7
v_call: TRBV12-3/TRBV12-4
clone_size: .
cdr3_nt: TGTGCCAGCACCCCAGACGGACTAGCGGGAAAAGCCTCCGAGCAGTACTTC
cdr3_aa: CASTPDGLAGKASEQYF

d_call: .
cdr3_length: 14
j_call: TRBJ2-7
v_call: TRBV6-6
clone_size: .
cdr3_nt: TGTGCCAGCAGCAACAAGGCGAGCCCCTACGAGCAGTACTTC
cdr3_aa: CASSNKASPYEQYF

d_call: .
cdr3_length: 16
j_call: TRBJ2-2
v_call: TRBV5-1
clone_size: .
cdr3_nt: TGCGCCAGCAGCTCGACGGCAGAGACTCACACCGGGGAGCTGTTTTTT
cdr3_aa: CASSSTAETHTGELFF

d_call: TRBD2
cdr3_length: 13
j_call: TRBJ2-1
v_call: TRBV19
clone_size: .
cdr3_nt: TGTGCCAGTAGTTTTAGCGGGAGCTATGAGCAGTTCTTC
cdr3_aa: CASSFSGSYEQFF

d_call: TRBD2
cdr3_length: 12
j_call: TRBJ2-7
v_call: TRBV3-1
clone_size: few
cdr3_nt: TGTGCCAGCACTCGCGGGAGCTACGAGCAGTACTTC
cdr3_aa: CASTRGSYEQYF

d_call: .
cdr3_length: 14
j_call: TRBJ2-7
v_call: TRBV20-1
clone_size: .
cdr3_nt: TGCAGCACACAAACTAGAGGACAGAGCTACGAGCAGTACTTC
cdr3_aa: CSTQTRGQSYEQYF

d_call: .
cdr3_length: 11
j_call: TRBJ1-5
v_call: TRBV12-2
clone_size: .
cdr3_nt: TGTGCAAGTCGCCACAATCAGCCCCAGCATTTT
cdr3_aa: CASRHNQPQHF

d_call: TRBD1
cdr3_length: 15
j_call: TRBJ2-7
v_call: TRBV5-5
clone_size: .
cdr3_nt: TGTGCCAGCAGCTTTGGGGGACAGGGAATCTACGAGCAGTACTTC
cdr3_aa: CASSFGGQGIYEQYF

d_call: .
cdr3_length: 15
j_call: TRBJ2-2
v_call: TRBV28
clone_size: .
cdr3_nt: TGTGCCAGCCAAAACAGAAGAACCAACACCGGGGAGCTGTTTTTT
cdr3_aa: CASQNRRTNTGELFF

d_call: TRBD1
cdr3_length: 13
j_call: TRBJ1-1
v_call: TRBV30
clone_size: .
cdr3_nt: TGTGCCTGGACAGGGGGAAGAATCACTGAAGCTTTCTTT
cdr3_aa: CAWTGGRITEAFF

d_call: .
cdr3_length: 15
j_call: TRBJ2-2
v_call: TRBV7-9
clone_size: .
cdr3_nt: TGTGCCAGCAGCTCAGGGACTCAGAACACCGGGGAGCTGTTTTTT
cdr3_aa: CASSSGTQNTGELFF

d_call: .
cdr3_length: 11
j_call: TRBJ2-7
v_call: TRBV2
clone_size: .
cdr3_nt: TGTGCCAGCAGTGACATGGGGGAGCAGTACTTC
cdr3_aa: CASSDMGEQYF

d_call: .
cdr3_length: 13
j_call: TRBJ2-1
v_call: TRBV28
clone_size: once
cdr3_nt: TGTGCCAGCGCCTGGGGCTCCTACAATGAGCAGTTCTTC
cdr3_aa: CASAWGSYNEQFF

d_call: .
cdr3_length: 15
j_call: TRBJ2-1
v_call: TRBV7-2
clone_size: once
cdr3_nt: TGTGCCAGCAGCGTCCGGGAGAACGCCTACAATGAGCAGTTCTTC
cdr3_aa: CASSVRENAYNEQFF

d_call: TRBD1
cdr3_length: 16
j_call: TRBJ2-5
v_call: TRBV24-1
clone_size: .
cdr3_nt: TGTGCCACCAGTGATTTCTTAGAGGGGGCGGAAGAGACCCAGTACTTC
cdr3_aa: CATSDFLEGAEETQYF

d_call: .
cdr3_length: 13
j_call: TRBJ2-5
v_call: TRBV30
clone_size: once
cdr3_nt: TGTGCCTGGGGACAGAGTCTTGAAGAGACCCAGTACTTC
cdr3_aa: CAWGQSLEETQYF

d_call: .
cdr3_length: 14
j_call: TRBJ2-7
v_call: TRBV2
clone_size: .
cdr3_nt: TGTGCCAGCAGTGAGGATGAGGGGGTCTACGAGCAGTACTTC
cdr3_aa: CASSEDEGVYEQYF

d_call: TRBD2
cdr3_length: 16
j_call: TRBJ2-1
v_call: TRBV11-3
clone_size: .
cdr3_nt: TGTGCCAGCAGCCATTACGGGACTAGCGATTACAATGAGCAGTTCTTC
cdr3_aa: CASSHYGTSDYNEQFF

d_call: .
cdr3_length: 15
j_call: TRBJ1-2
v_call: TRBV28
clone_size: .
cdr3_nt: TGTGCCAGCAGTTCGCCCAGCCTTAATAACTATGGCTACACCTTC
cdr3_aa: CASSSPSLNNYGYTF

d_call: .
cdr3_length: 14
j_call: TRBJ1-5
v_call: TRBV4-3
clone_size: few
cdr3_nt: TGCGCCAGCAGCCAAGAGAGAGGTAATCAGCCCCAGCATTTT
cdr3_aa: CASSQERGNQPQHF

d_call: .
cdr3_length: 15
j_call: TRBJ2-7
v_call: TRBV6-2/TRBV6-3
clone_size: .
cdr3_nt: TGTGCCAGCAGTTGGTTTCTGGGGGAAACCTACGAGCAGTACTTC
cdr3_aa: CASSWFLGETYEQYF

d_call: .
cdr3_length: 14
j_call: TRBJ2-7
v_call: TRBV28
clone_size: few
cdr3_nt: TGTGCCAGCAGTTTCCCAGGGGGGGGATACGAGCAGTACTTC
cdr3_aa: CASSFPGGGYEQYF

d_call: TRBD1
cdr3_length: 17
j_call: TRBJ1-1
v_call: TRBV6-1
clone_size: .
cdr3_nt: TGTGCCAGCAGCCCGGACAGGGGGATCTGGGCGGTCACTGAAGCTTTCTTT
cdr3_aa: CASSPDRGIWAVTEAFF

d_call: .
cdr3_length: 18
j_call: TRBJ2-5
v_call: TRBV27
clone_size: once
cdr3_nt: TGTGCCAGCAGTCTCGTTGGGGTTAGCGGTGGGGGAGGAGAGACCCAGTACTTC
cdr3_aa: CASSLVGVSGGGGETQYF